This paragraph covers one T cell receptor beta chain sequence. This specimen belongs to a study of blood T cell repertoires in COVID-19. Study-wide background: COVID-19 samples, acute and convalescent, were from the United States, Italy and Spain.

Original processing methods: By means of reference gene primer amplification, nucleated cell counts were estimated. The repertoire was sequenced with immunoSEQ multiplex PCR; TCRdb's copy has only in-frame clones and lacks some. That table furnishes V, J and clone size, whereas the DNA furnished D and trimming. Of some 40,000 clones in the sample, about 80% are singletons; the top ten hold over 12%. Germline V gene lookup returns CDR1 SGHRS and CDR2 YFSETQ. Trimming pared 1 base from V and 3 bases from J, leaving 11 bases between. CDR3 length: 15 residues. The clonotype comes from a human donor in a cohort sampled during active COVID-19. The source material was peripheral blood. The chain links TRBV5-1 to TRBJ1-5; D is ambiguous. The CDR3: CASSLSLSPNQPQHF. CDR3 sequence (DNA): TGCGCCAGCAGCTTGAGCCTAAGCCCCAATCAGCCCCAGCATTTT.